This TCR beta chain was sequenced during a study of PD-1 blockade in classical Hodgkin lymphoma. Time point defined: cycle 4 day 1 (C4D1), after 5 to 7 weeks of nivolumab. Each patient's relapse followed autologous stem cell transplantation, and brentuximab vedotin exposure varied. Clones were read by immunoSEQ multiplex PCR, and TCRdb kept only the in-frame ones, dropping some. The repertoire holds 23,000 or so clones, with 81% as singletons. Findings and limits, study-wide: Researchers reported that CD4+ TCR diversity, though not CD8+, rose significantly by C4D1.

On this clone itself: As yet, its antigen is unknown.

Specimen: peripheral blood mononuclear cells (PBMCs), collected before the fourth cycle of nivolumab. The TCR originated in a human donor with classical Hodgkin lymphoma.

CDR3 residues: CASSLVPTDLGEQYF. The CDR3 nucleotides read TGTGCCAGCAGCTTGGTCCCTACAGACCTCGGCGAGCAGTACTTC. The V call is TRBV5-5, the J call TRBJ2-7, with D unresolved. The germline V gene encodes CDR1 SGHKS and CDR2 YYEKEE (reference sequence). The ends were cut back, 0 bases at V and 6 bases at J, with 16 bases in the middle. The length of the CDR3 is 15 residues.